This TCR beta chain was recorded in a study of cytomegalovirus exposure and HLA in healthy donors. With V trimmed by 5 bases and J by 1 base, 7 bases remained unmatched. In germline, CDR1 is MGHRA, CDR2 YSYEKL. The CDR3 loop spans 16 amino acids. The study ran its PCR with 60 Vbeta and 13 Jbeta primers. Measured with immunoSEQ multiplex PCR; TCRdb has only the in-frame clones, and not every one. In all, the sample yields around 88,000 clones. The sequence was obtained from a girl between 10 and 17 years old in good health and CMV-seropositive. This chain links TRBV4-1 with TRBJ2-2; 7 nucleotides match TRBD2. Sample: PBMCs. The CDR3 nucleotides are TGCGCCAGCAGCACCCGGGGAGGGATGAACACCGGGGAGCTGTTTTTT. Amino acids: CASSTRGGMNTGELFF.